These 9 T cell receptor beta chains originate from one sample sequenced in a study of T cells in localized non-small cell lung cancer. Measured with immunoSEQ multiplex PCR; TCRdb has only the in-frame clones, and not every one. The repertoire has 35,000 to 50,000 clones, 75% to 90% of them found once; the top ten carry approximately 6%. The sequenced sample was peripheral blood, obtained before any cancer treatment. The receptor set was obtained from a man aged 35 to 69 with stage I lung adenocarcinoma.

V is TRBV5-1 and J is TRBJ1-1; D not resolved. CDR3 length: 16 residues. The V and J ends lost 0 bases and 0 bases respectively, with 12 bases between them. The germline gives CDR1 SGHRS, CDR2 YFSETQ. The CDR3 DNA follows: TGCGCCAGCAGCTTGGCCCCCAGGACGTTGAACACTGAAGCTTTCTTT. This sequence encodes CASSLAPRTLNTEAFF.

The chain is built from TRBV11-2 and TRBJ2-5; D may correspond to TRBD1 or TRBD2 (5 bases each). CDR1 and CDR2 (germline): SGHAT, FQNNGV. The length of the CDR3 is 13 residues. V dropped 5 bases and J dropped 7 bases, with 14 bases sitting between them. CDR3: CASSPATRGTQYF. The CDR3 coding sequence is TGTGCCAGCAGCCCTGCTACGAGGGGGACCCAGTACTTC.

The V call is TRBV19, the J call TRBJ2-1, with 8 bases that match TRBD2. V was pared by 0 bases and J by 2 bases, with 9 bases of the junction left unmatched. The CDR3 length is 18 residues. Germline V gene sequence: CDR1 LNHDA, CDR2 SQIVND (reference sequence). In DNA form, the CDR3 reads TGTGCCAGTAGTATAGATTCCATTACTAGCGGCGCCTACAATGAGCAGTTCTTC. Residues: CASSIDSITSGAYNEQFF.

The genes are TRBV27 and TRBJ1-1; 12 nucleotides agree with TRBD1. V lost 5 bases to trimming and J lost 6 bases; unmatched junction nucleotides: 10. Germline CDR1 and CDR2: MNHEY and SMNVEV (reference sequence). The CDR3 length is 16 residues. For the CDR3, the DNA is TGTGCCAGCAGTCGTCCCGGGACAGGGGGCGCCGCTGAAGCTTTCTTT. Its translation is CASSRPGTGGAAEAFF.

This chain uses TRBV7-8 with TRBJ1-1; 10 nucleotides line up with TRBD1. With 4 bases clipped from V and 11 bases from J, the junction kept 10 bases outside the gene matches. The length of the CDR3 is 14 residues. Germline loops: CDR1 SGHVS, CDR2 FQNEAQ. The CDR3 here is CASSSVKTGGLAFF. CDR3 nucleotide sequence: TGTGCCAGCAGCTCAGTAAAGACAGGGGGCTTGGCTTTCTTT.

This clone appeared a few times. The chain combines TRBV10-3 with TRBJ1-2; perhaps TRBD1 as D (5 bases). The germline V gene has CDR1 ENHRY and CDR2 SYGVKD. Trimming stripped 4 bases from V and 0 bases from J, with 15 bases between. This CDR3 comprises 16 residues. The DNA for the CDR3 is TGTGCCATCAGTGGGGAACTAGGGGAGGCTAACTATGGCTACACCTTC. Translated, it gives CAISGELGEANYGYTF.

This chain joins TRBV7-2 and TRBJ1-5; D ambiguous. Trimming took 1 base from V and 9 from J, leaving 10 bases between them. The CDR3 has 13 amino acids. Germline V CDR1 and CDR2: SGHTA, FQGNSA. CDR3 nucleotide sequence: TGTGCCAGCAGCTTAGAGGGATTGGGGCCCCAGCATTTT. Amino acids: CASSLEGLGPQHF. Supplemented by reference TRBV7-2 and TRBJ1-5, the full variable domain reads GAGVSQSPSNKVTEKGKDVELRCDPISGHTALYWYRQSLGQGLEFLIYFQGNSAPDKSGLPSDRFSAERTGGSVSTLTIQRTQQEDSAVYLCASSLEGLGPQHFGDGTRLSIL.

The CDR3 DNA reads TGTGCCAGCAGCAAGGACCTGACCCTCCACTTT. This codes for CASSKDLTLHF. The chain uses TRBV5-6 and TRBJ1-6, with D unresolved. Trimming removed 4 bases at V and 14 bases at J, with 10 bases between. Germline V gene sequence: CDR1 SGHDT, CDR2 YYEEEE. There are 11 residues in the CDR3.

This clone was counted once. The DNA for the CDR3 is TGTGCCGGGTCGGCTAGCGGGCTTAACACCGGGGAGCTGTTTTTT. This encodes CAGSASGLNTGELFF. The V and J genes are TRBV6-1 and TRBJ2-2, with TRBD2 matching over 8 bases. This CDR3 is built from 15 residues. CDR1 MNHNS and CDR2 SASEGT come from the germline V gene. With V trimmed by 11 bases and J by 2 bases, 10 bases remained unmatched.